The rows below give T cell receptor beta chains drawn from one sample of a study of blood T cells in healthy people across ages. TCRdb processed the 5' RACE reads anew with MiXCR; each CDR3 protein has one entry. The sample shows 1,500,000 or so distinct CDR3 sequences, under 55% of them seen only once. Sequenced: blood. Receptor source: a woman aged 18-29 years in good health. CDR3s include the opening cysteine and the closing phenylalanine or tryptophan. A D gene is named only where the DNA matches it firmly. Clone sizes are given selectively: once, few, many, or a class where the clone is expanded.

-	TRBJ2-7	-	TRBV13	TGTGCCAGCAGCACCGCACTATTGGACAGTTCGGGCTACGAGCAGTACTTC	CASSTALLDSSGYEQYF
-	TRBJ2-7	TRBD2	TRBV2	TGTGCCAGCAGCCCCAGGGCGGGAGTAATCTACAATGAGCAGTACTTC	CASSPRAGVIYNEQYF
-	TRBJ2-7	-	TRBV5-1	TGCGCCAGCAGCGCCTGGAGCGGATACAATGAGCAGTACTTC	CASSAWSGYNEQYF
few	TRBJ2-1	-	TRBV11-2	TGTGCCAGCAGCCGATGGCAAAACAATGAGCAGTTCTTC	CASSRWQNNEQFF
once	TRBJ1-1	-	TRBV20-1	TGCAGTGCAGGGGGGGGCAGTCTGAACACTGAAGCTTTCTTT	CSAGGGSLNTEAFF
-	TRBJ2-5	TRBD2	TRBV30	TGTGCCTGGAGTGTCGGGACTACCATAGAGACCCAGTACTTC	CAWSVGTTIETQYF
-	TRBJ2-7	TRBD2	TRBV7-2	TGTGCCAGCAGCTTATATCCCTCGTTTAGCGGGGGAGTCTACGAGCAGTACTTC	CASSLYPSFSGGVYEQYF
-	TRBJ2-7	-	TRBV9	TGTGCCAGCAGTCGTCCCGGGACAAGAGAGCAGTACTTC	CASSRPGTREQYF
-	TRBJ2-3	-	TRBV7-2	TGTGCCAGCAGCTTAAGATGGGGGGTGGCTAGCACAGATACGCAGTATTTT	CASSLRWGVASTDTQYF
-	TRBJ2-1	-	TRBV2	TGTGCCATCACCGAGGTTCGGGGTAGGGCAATCGTGAGCTCCTACAATGAGCAGTTCTTC	CAITEVRGRAIVSSYNEQFF
-	TRBJ2-7	-	TRBV12-3/TRBV12-4	TGTGCCAGCAGTTTGTCGGAGACTTCGTCCTACGAGCAGTACTTC	CASSLSETSSYEQYF
few	TRBJ1-6	-	TRBV5-8	TGTGCCAGCACCCAAGGGCGCAGGGGAGCTTCACCCCTCCACTTT	CASTQGRRGASPLHF
-	TRBJ1-1	-	TRBV30	TGTGCCTGGCTGGGGGGAGGGGGATTGAGCACTGAAGCTTTCTTT	CAWLGGGGLSTEAFF
-	TRBJ1-5	TRBD1	TRBV7-2	TGTGCCAGCAGAAAAGAGGGACAGGCGGGTCAGCCCCAGCATTTT	CASRKEGQAGQPQHF
-	TRBJ2-1	-	TRBV13	TGTGCTAGCAGCTTGGGGACCTATATTCAGTTCTTC	CASSLGTYIQFF
-	TRBJ2-3	TRBD2	TRBV9	TGTGCCAGCAGCCCCAGACTAGCGGGAGTTGGAGATACGCAGTATTTT	CASSPRLAGVGDTQYF
-	TRBJ1-1	-	TRBV6-5	TGTGCCACCCTCTTCGGGACTGAAGCTTTCTTT	CATLFGTEAFF
-	TRBJ2-1	TRBD2	TRBV5-1	TGCGCCAGCAGCTTGGAGGCACTAGCGGGAGGTAATGAGCAGTTCTTC	CASSLEALAGGNEQFF
few	TRBJ1-5	-	TRBV10-3	TGTGCCATCACGACTCTAGCCCAGCATTTT	CAITTLAQHF
-	TRBJ1-5	-	TRBV27	TGTGCCAGCAGCCGAGGCGGTACTCAGCCCCAGCATTTT	CASSRGGTQPQHF
-	TRBJ1-2	-	TRBV12-3/TRBV12-4	TGTGCCAGCTCCTCTGGTGGCTCCTATGGCTACACCTTC	CASSSGGSYGYTF
few	TRBJ2-1	TRBD2	TRBV20-1	TGCAGTGCTAGAGATCCTAGCGGGGGAATCAATGAGCAGTTCTTC	CSARDPSGGINEQFF
-	TRBJ2-2	-	TRBV20-1	TGCAGTGCTAGAGAATACAGGGCCCCGAACACCGGGGAGCTGTTTTTT	CSAREYRAPNTGELFF
-	TRBJ2-3	TRBD2	TRBV6-5	TGTGCCAGCAGTTACTCGAGGGCGATAGCGGGGGCTAGAGATACGCAGTATTTT	CASSYSRAIAGARDTQYF
-	TRBJ2-7	-	TRBV7-6	TGTGCCAGCAGCTTAGCTCCCCAAAACAGGGACCAGTACTTC	CASSLAPQNRDQYF